The rows below give T cell receptor beta chains drawn from one sample of a study of blood T cell repertoires in COVID-19. Some clones are missing from TCRdb's copy, which holds only in-frame ones; the method was immunoSEQ multiplex PCR. The sample consists of roughly 120,000 clones, less than 85% of them appearing once. The sample comprised peripheral blood. The origin of the receptors is a human donor in a cohort sampled during active COVID-19. CDR3s leave out the opening cysteine and the closing phenylalanine or tryptophan. Each record gives: CDR3 length, J gene, V gene, CDR3 protein.

14	TRBJ1-5	TRBV7-2	ASSLVGGQGNQPQH
12	TRBJ2-3	TRBV6-4	ASSDLGRRDTQY
10	TRBJ2-3	TRBV14	ASSHITDTQY
11	TRBJ2-1	TRBV6-5	ASSRDKRDEQF
11	TRBJ1-6	TRBV7-6	ASSPNRVSPLH
14	TRBJ2-3	TRBV25-1	ASSEHQRGGTDTQY
9	TRBJ2-7	TRBV20-1	SARGGAGAY
13	TRBJ1-6	TRBV9	ASSVGDSQNSPLH
11	TRBJ2-1	TRBV29-1	SAGLASGNEQF
19	TRBJ2-3	TRBV4-2	ASSPEGRLAGPLGGTDTQY
16	TRBJ1-1	TRBV6-2/TRBV6-3	ASSYSGRGNSLNTEAF
16	TRBJ1-1	TRBV6-2/TRBV6-3	ASSYSGSGGGGNTEAF
11	TRBJ2-5	TRBV7-8	ASSFGRQETQY
11	TRBJ1-2	TRBV5-6	ASSSGTGSGYT
13	TRBJ2-2	TRBV7-2	ASSLRQGGTGELF
10	TRBJ1-6	TRBV12-3/TRBV12-4	ASSPGSSPLH
10	TRBJ1-2	TRBV29-1	SVRGPAYGYT
15	TRBJ2-2	TRBV9	ASSPPGAGGGTGELF
16	TRBJ2-6	TRBV5-1	ASSLDGRGVSGANVLT
13	TRBJ2-7	TRBV6-6	ASSYSGQGRYEQY
11	TRBJ1-3	TRBV5-1	ASSKDTGNTIY
13	TRBJ2-3	TRBV5-1	ASSSGQGRVDTQY
16	TRBJ2-1	TRBV20-1	SASPLAGGRRSYNEQF
15	TRBJ2-2	TRBV4-1	ASSSLMGRADTGELF
15	TRBJ2-3	TRBV27	ASSLSVLAGGHDTQY